This T cell receptor (beta chain) was obtained from a study of tumor-infiltrating lymphocytes in oesophageal squamous cell carcinoma. TCRdb ran MiXCR on the PCR reads and lists one entry per CDR3 protein. Altogether about 17,000 distinct CDR3 sequences are present, about 50% being singletons, with the ten largest covering 35% to 45%. V was trimmed by 0 bases and J by 12 bases, leaving 14 bases between them. The CDR3 spans 13 residues. Per the germline V gene, CDR1 is MGHRA and CDR2 is YSYEKL. The sequenced sample was normal esophageal tissue next to the tumor. This receptor was obtained from a female donor with esophageal squamous cell carcinoma. The chain combines TRBV4-1 with TRBJ1-1; D unclear. CDR3 in amino acids: CASSQDYRDGSFF. DNA of the CDR3: TGCGCCAGCAGCCAAGATTATAGAGACGGGTCTTTCTTT.